This paragraph reports one TCR beta chain. Its antigen is unknown. This sample is drawn from a study of T cell responses to AZD1222 COVID-19 vaccine. The study, taken as a whole, reports: Regions 160-218 and 743-854 dominated among vaccine-associated CD4 TCRs spanning spike. Repertoire sampling occurred only after the peak T cell response.

The table came from immunoSEQ multiplex PCR; TCRdb's copy has only in-frame clones and leaves some out. The sample comprises 90,000 to 100,000 clones, around nine tenths of which are singletons, and less than 3.5% rests with the top ten. Germline V lookup: CDR1 SEHNR, CDR2 FQNEAQ (reference sequence). The CDR3 runs 15 residues. V trimming: 5 bases; J trimming: 3 bases; junction bases outside the gene matches: 7. The sample in question was peripheral blood, obtained on day 0 of AZD1222 vaccination. The clonotype was recovered from an adult in good health. V gene TRBV7-9 combines with J gene TRBJ2-1, with 7 bases lining up with TRBD1. As DNA, the CDR3 is TGTGCCAGCAGCCGCCTGACAGGGAACTACAATGAGCAGTTCTTC. Its translation is CASSRLTGNYNEQFF. Looking up the rest from reference TRBV7-9 and TRBJ2-1 gives the full variable domain: DTGVSQNPRHKITKRGQNVTFRCDPISEHNRLYWYRQTLGQGPEFLTYFQNEAQLEKSRLLSDRFSAERPKGSFSTLEIQRTEQGDSAMYLCASSRLTGNYNEQFFGPGTRLTVL.